These T cell receptor beta chains were read from a single sample in a study of tumor-infiltrating lymphocytes in oesophageal squamous cell carcinoma. MiXCR, run by TCRdb on the PCR reads, gives a single entry per CDR3 protein. The data hold about 10,000 distinct CDR3 sequences, with roughly three fifths observed a single time. Sequencing was performed on esophageal tumor tissue. These TCRs come from a female donor with esophageal squamous cell carcinoma. Each CDR3 is given with its conserved first and last residue. The D gene is left open where the match is weak. A clone size is listed for some rows: how often the clone was seen (once, few, many), or a class if it is expanded.

>TRBV11-2|medium-sized|TRBD2|TRBJ2-3
CASSLAALAGGPSTQYF
TGTGCCAGCAGCTTAGCCGCACTAGCGGGAGGGCCGAGTACGCAGTATTTT
>TRBV20-1|few|-|TRBJ2-1
CSAPDTYNEQFF
TGCAGTGCCCCGGACACCTACAATGAGCAGTTCTTC
>TRBV6-1|once|TRBD2|TRBJ2-1
CASTRGTSGSRGSYNEQFF
TGTGCCAGCACTCGGGGGACTAGCGGGAGTAGGGGCTCCTACAATGAGCAGTTCTTC
>TRBV7-6|-|TRBD2|TRBJ2-5
CASSTGLAGGKETQYF
TGTGCCAGCAGCACTGGACTAGCGGGAGGGAAAGAGACCCAGTACTTC
>TRBV7-6|-|-|TRBJ2-7
CASSFGPRNHEQYF
TGTGCCAGCAGCTTCGGGCCCAGGAACCACGAGCAGTACTTC
>TRBV6-1|-|TRBD2|TRBJ2-4
CASSGGAIRTSGNIQYF
TGTGCCAGCAGTGGGGGGGCGATCCGGACTAGCGGGAACATTCAGTACTTC
>TRBV19|-|TRBD2|TRBJ2-1
CASSIVRGLATFTNEQFF
TGTGCCAGTAGTATAGTCCGCGGACTAGCCACCTTTACAAATGAGCAGTTCTTC
>TRBV7-6|-|-|TRBJ2-7
CASSFNEQYF
TGTGCCAGCAGCTTCAATGAGCAGTACTTC
>TRBV7-3|-|TRBD2|TRBJ2-2
CASSSPTSGSTVPGELFF
TGTGCCAGCAGCTCCCCGACTAGCGGGAGTACAGTCCCCGGGGAGCTGTTTTTT
>TRBV24-1|-|-|TRBJ2-2
CATSDHTAFSVTGELFF
TGTGCCACCAGTGATCACACAGCCTTCTCGGTTACCGGGGAGCTGTTTTTT
>TRBV7-6|-|-|TRBJ1-2
CASSSTSRYGYTF
TGTGCCAGCAGCTCGACATCTCGCTATGGCTACACCTTC
>TRBV7-8|-|-|TRBJ1-2
CASSLGTGPPSGGGYTF
TGTGCCAGCAGCTTAGGGACGGGACCTCCATCGGGGGGGGGCTACACCTTC
>TRBV7-8|-|TRBD1|TRBJ2-7
CASSLYRTGVNEQYF
TGTGCCAGCAGCTTATATAGGACAGGGGTCAATGAGCAGTACTTC
>TRBV5-6|once|TRBD1|TRBJ2-5
CASSLAAGTGKTKTQYF
TGTGCCAGCAGCTTGGCAGCCGGGACAGGGAAAACAAAGACCCAGTACTTC
>TRBV6-8|once|-|TRBJ2-7
CASRTGSVYEQYF
TGTGCCAGCAGGACAGGTTCGGTCTACGAGCAGTACTTC
>TRBV4-1|-|-|TRBJ2-5
CASSPGDDPRETQYF
TGCGCCAGCAGCCCGGGAGATGACCCCCGTGAGACCCAGTACTTC
>TRBV7-6|-|TRBD2|TRBJ2-7
CASSEVSGRAVEQYF
TGTGCCAGCAGCGAAGTTAGCGGGAGGGCCGTCGAGCAGTACTTC
>TRBV5-1|-|-|TRBJ2-3
CASSLSGSKTGSTDTQYF
TGCGCCAGCAGCTTGTCCGGTTCTAAAACTGGGAGCACAGATACGCAGTATTTT
>TRBV5-1|-|TRBD2|TRBJ2-1
CASSLDGTSGFNEQFF
TGCGCCAGCAGCTTGGATGGGACTAGCGGGTTCAATGAGCAGTTCTTC
>TRBV2|few|-|TRBJ2-7
CASSDPGDEQYF
TGTGCCAGCAGTGATCCGGGGGACGAGCAGTACTTC
>TRBV12-3/TRBV12-4|medium-sized|TRBD2|TRBJ2-3
CASSFGSGGADTQYF
TGTGCCAGCAGTTTTGGTAGCGGGGGAGCAGATACGCAGTATTTT
>TRBV18|many|-|TRBJ1-2
CASSPGREKNYGYTF
TGTGCCAGCTCACCAGGAAGGGAAAAGAACTATGGCTACACCTTC
>TRBV7-6|large|-|TRBJ2-2
CASSPTGTGELFF
TGTGCCAGCAGCCCGACGGGAACCGGGGAGCTGTTTTTT
>TRBV7-2|-|TRBD2|TRBJ2-1
CASRSSGSLYNEQFF
TGTGCCAGCAGATCTAGCGGGAGTCTTTACAATGAGCAGTTCTTC
>TRBV12-3/TRBV12-4|-|TRBD2|TRBJ2-4
CASSLGLAAEFF
TGTGCCAGCAGTTTAGGGCTAGCGGCGGAGTTCTTC
>TRBV10-2|-|TRBD2|TRBJ2-7
CASSEPGLAGGYEQYF
TGCGCCAGCAGTGAGCCGGGACTAGCGGGAGGATACGAGCAGTACTTC
>TRBV12-3/TRBV12-4|-|TRBD2|TRBJ2-5
CASSLVSGGETQYF
TGTGCCAGCAGTTTAGTTTCCGGGGGGGAGACCCAGTACTTC
>TRBV25-1|-|-|TRBJ1-3
CASSGGRDFSGNTIYF
TGTGCCAGCAGTGGCGGAAGGGACTTCTCTGGAAACACCATATATTTT
>TRBV7-8|-|-|TRBJ2-7
CASSHAPDSRTSYEQYF
TGTGCCAGCAGCCACGCCCCGGACAGTCGAACGTCCTACGAGCAGTACTTC
>TRBV7-6|-|TRBD1|TRBJ1-2
CASGDSSGYGYTF
TGTGCCAGCGGGGACAGTTCGGGCTATGGCTACACCTTC
>TRBV10-1|-|-|TRBJ1-6
CASSEYLGGGHIYNSPLHF
TGCGCCAGCAGTGAATACCTGGGGGGAGGGCATATCTATAATTCACCCCTCCACTTT
>TRBV19|many|-|TRBJ1-4
CASSRTSKGEKLFF
TGTGCCAGTAGCCGGACCTCCAAAGGTGAAAAACTGTTTTTT
>TRBV10-3|-|-|TRBJ1-6
CAISVDSPYNSPLHF
TGTGCCATCAGTGTGGACAGCCCCTATAATTCACCCCTCCACTTT
>TRBV6-1|-|-|TRBJ2-3
CASSDRGGGDLTDTQYF
TGTGCCAGCAGTGATAGAGGCGGCGGAGACCTCACAGATACGCAGTATTTT
>TRBV7-3|many|-|TRBJ2-3
CASSLIGGKADTQYF
TGTGCCAGCAGCTTAATCGGCGGGAAGGCAGATACGCAGTATTTT
>TRBV7-2|many|TRBD1|TRBJ2-3
CASSPRQGGSTDTQYF
TGTGCCAGCAGCCCCCGACAGGGTGGGAGCACAGATACGCAGTATTTT
>TRBV5-3|-|-|TRBJ2-7
CASRAGLYEQYF
TGTGCCAGCCGTGCAGGGCTGTACGAGCAGTACTTC
>TRBV6-5|-|TRBD1|TRBJ1-4
CASSYSRGQAEKLFF
TGTGCCAGCAGTTACTCGAGGGGACAGGCAGAAAAACTGTTTTTT
>TRBV6-1|medium-sized|TRBD1|TRBJ1-5
CASNLNPGTGVMPQHF
TGTGCCAGCAATCTCAATCCGGGGACAGGGGTGATGCCCCAGCATTTT
>TRBV7-6|-|TRBD2|TRBJ2-6
CASSTGGASGANVLTF
TGTGCCAGCAGCACGGGGGGGGCGAGTGGGGCCAACGTCCTGACTTTC
>TRBV7-2|-|-|TRBJ2-7
CASSLEGRRYEQYF
TGTGCCAGCAGCTTAGAGGGTAGGAGATACGAGCAGTACTTC
>TRBV7-8|-|TRBD1|TRBJ1-1
CASSLLRQGANTEAFF
TGTGCCAGCAGCTTATTAAGGCAGGGGGCGAACACTGAAGCTTTCTTT
>TRBV10-2|-|-|TRBJ2-3
CASTRQTSTDTQYF
TGCGCCAGCACGCGACAGACTAGCACAGATACGCAGTATTTT
>TRBV11-2|-|TRBD2|TRBJ2-7
CASSLLAGGYEQYF
TGTGCCAGCAGCCTACTAGCGGGAGGGTACGAGCAGTACTTC
>TRBV7-6|-|-|TRBJ2-7
CASSLASLGEQYF
TGTGCCAGCAGCTTAGCCTCTCTCGGCGAGCAGTACTTC
>TRBV7-2|once|-|TRBJ2-1
CASSLDANPYNEQFF
TGTGCCAGCAGCTTAGATGCGAACCCCTACAATGAGCAGTTCTTC
>TRBV7-9|medium-sized|-|TRBJ1-2
CASSLDRAGGYTF
TGTGCCAGCAGCTTAGACAGGGCGGGTGGCTACACCTTC
>TRBV28|once|-|TRBJ1-3
CASRPLTRSISGNTIYF
TGTGCCAGCAGACCCCTAACACGCAGCATCTCTGGAAACACCATATATTTT
>TRBV28|-|-|TRBJ2-1
CASSLRYNEQFF
TGTGCCAGCAGTTTGAGGTACAATGAGCAGTTCTTC
>TRBV6-6|-|TRBD2|TRBJ2-1
CASSQGLAGVRNEQFF
TGTGCCAGCAGTCAGGGACTAGCGGGAGTAAGAAATGAGCAGTTCTTC
>TRBV7-8|-|-|TRBJ2-4
CASSSQQGAKNIQYF
TGTGCCAGCAGCTCACAGCAGGGGGCCAAAAACATTCAGTACTTC
>TRBV6-1|-|TRBD2|TRBJ2-5
CASTRTRASETQYF
TGTGCCAGCACCAGGACTAGGGCCTCGGAGACCCAGTACTTC
>TRBV11-3|many|TRBD1|TRBJ2-3
CASSLPRTGPDTQYF
TGTGCCAGCAGCTTACCACGGACAGGGCCAGATACGCAGTATTTT